What follows are 23 T cell receptor beta chains derived from one specimen sequenced in a study of OX40 agonist ivuxolimab in advanced cancers. Method: immunoSEQ multiplex PCR; TCRdb's copy keeps in-frame clones and lacks some. In the table there are around 19,000 clones, approximately 90% of which are singletons. The sample in question was CD4+ or CD8+ T cells sorted from blood, obtained in a trial of the OX40 agonist ivuxolimab. These receptors were taken from an adult with an advanced solid tumor such as melanoma, head and neck, liver or kidney cancer.

A single count supports this clone. V is TRBV5-8 and J is TRBJ2-1, with a possible D match to TRBD1 (6 bases). This CDR3 comprises 15 residues. Trimming removed 1 base at V and 5 bases at J, with 13 bases between. The germline CDR1 and CDR2 sequences are SGHTS and YDEGEE. CDR3 sequence reads: CASSLFYRENNEQFF. DNA of the CDR3: TGTGCCAGCAGCTTGTTTTACAGGGAAAACAATGAGCAGTTCTTC.

This chain uses TRBV11-2 with TRBJ2-5, with 12 positions matching TRBD2. The end of the DNA is better explained by TRBJ2-7, so the J call may be wrong. CDR1 is SGHAT, CDR2 FQNNGV, per germline. This CDR3 is built from 17 residues. The CDR3 reads CASSLSRPSGGAYEQYF. CDR3 DNA: TGTGCCAGCAGCCTTAGTAGACCTAGCGGGGGGGCCTACGAGCAGTACTTC.

This clone is medium-sized (0.01 to 0.1%) within its sample. V gene TRBV9 combines with J gene TRBJ2-2, with D possibly TRBD2 on 5 matching bases. V lost 3 bases, J lost 3 bases, and 15 bases lay in between. Germline V gene sequence: CDR1 SGDLS, CDR2 YYNGEE. This CDR3 is 16 amino acids long. In DNA form, the CDR3 reads TGTGCCAGCAGCGCGTTGGGCGAGAGGGACACCGGGGAGCTGTTTTTT. This gives the protein CASSALGERDTGELFF.

As DNA, the CDR3 is TGTGCCAGCAGTGAAATAGAGACATCCTACGAGCAGTACTTC. It specifies CASSEIETSYEQYF. This chain uses TRBV6-1 with TRBJ2-7, with unresolved D. CDR1 is MNHNS, CDR2 SASEGT, per germline. With 2 bases removed from V and 1 base from J, the gap between germline ends came to 9 bases. The CDR3 runs 14 residues.

This sequence joins TRBV19 and TRBJ2-1, with 7 bases lining up with TRBD1. The CDR3 has 14 amino acids. The V gene end was trimmed by 7 bases and the J gene end by 5 bases; junction bases not matched to a gene: 8. CDR1 LNHDA and CDR2 SQIVND come from the germline V gene (reference sequence). CDR3 bases: TGTGCCAGTACACCGGGACAGAAAGACAATGAGCAGTTCTTC. Its protein product is CASTPGQKDNEQFF.

The genes are TRBV11-2 and TRBJ2-2; TRBD1 or TRBD2 may be the D gene (5 bases each). CDR1 and CDR2 from the germline V gene are SGHAT and FQNNGV. V was clipped by 2 bases and J by 2 bases, with 12 bases between them. This CDR3 comprises 16 residues. As DNA, the CDR3 is TGTGCCAGCAGCTTATACGGGGACCTTAACACCGGGGAGCTGTTTTTT. Its protein is CASSLYGDLNTGELFF.

This clone was seen only a few times. The chain has TRBV19 and TRBJ2-3; 15 bases match TRBD2. Germline assignment: CDR1 LNHDA and CDR2 SQIVND (reference sequence). This CDR3 comprises 16 residues. Trimming took 7 bases from V and 3 from J; bases not matched to a gene: 5. CDR3 nucleotide sequence: TGTGCCAGTACTCGGACTAGCGGGGGGGCAACAGATACGCAGTATTTT. This encodes CASTRTSGGATDTQYF.

The chain employs TRBV11-2 and TRBJ1-5, with a tentative D call TRBD1 (5 bases). CDR1 and CDR2 from the germline V gene are SGHAT and FQNNGV. This CDR3 has 15 residues. The germline V and J ends were trimmed by 1 base and 2 bases, with 9 bases remaining between them. CDR3 protein: CASSLGGMGNQPQHF. CDR3 coding DNA: TGTGCCAGCAGCTTAGGGGGGATGGGCAATCAGCCCCAGCATTTT.

The rearrangement uses TRBV10-3 and TRBJ2-3; 8 bases are shared with TRBD1. The V gene's germline CDR1 is ENHRY and CDR2 SYGVKD. The CDR3 totals 14 residues. V gave up 2 bases and J gave up 7 bases; unmatched junction bases: 5. CDR3 in DNA: TGTGCCATCAGTGAGGACAGGGGCGTATATACGCAGTATTTT. As protein: CAISEDRGVYTQYF.

The chain carries TRBV11-2 and TRBJ1-2, with D possibly TRBD1 on 5 matching bases. The germline CDR1 and CDR2 sequences are SGHAT and FQNNGV. V shed 2 bases and J shed 0 bases, with 13 bases lying between them. CDR3 size: 16 residues. The chain's CDR3 is CASSLSNQGANYGYTF. For the CDR3, the DNA is TGTGCCAGCAGCTTAAGCAACCAGGGAGCTAACTATGGCTACACCTTC.

This chain joins TRBV14 and TRBJ1-1; tentatively, D is TRBD1 (5 bases). Trimming took off 0 bases at V and 1 base at J, with 9 bases between the two ends. The CDR3 loop spans 15 amino acids. In germline, CDR1 is SGHDN, CDR2 FVKESK. The CDR3 nucleotides are TGTGCCAGCAGCCAAGATGTCAGGGAGAACACTGAAGCTTTCTTT. Its protein is CASSQDVRENTEAFF.

The chain links TRBV19 to TRBJ2-6; D is ambiguous. V was cut by 2 bases and J by 0 bases, with 5 bases left in between. Per the germline V gene, CDR1 is LNHDA and CDR2 is SQIVND (reference sequence). The CDR3 has 15 residues. This chain's CDR3 is CASSILASGANVLTF. CDR3 nucleotide sequence: TGTGCCAGTAGTATATTGGCCTCTGGGGCCAACGTCCTGACTTTC.

The sample holds one count of this clone. The chain carries TRBV19 and TRBJ2-7, with TRBD2 matching over 10 bases. V dropped 4 bases and J dropped 3; count of bases not matched to a gene: 12. This CDR3 contains 17 residues. Germline CDR1 is LNHDA and CDR2 is SQIVND (reference sequence). The CDR3 nucleotides are TGTGCCAGTAGTAATTCTCTGGGGGGACTAGCGTTCTACGAGCAGTACTTC. Translated, it gives CASSNSLGGLAFYEQYF. The complete variable domain, with remaining parts taken from reference TRBV19 and TRBJ2-7, reads DGGITQSPKYLFRKEGQNVTLSCEQNLNHDAMYWYRQDPGQGLRLIYYSQIVNDFQKGDIAEGYSVSREKKESFPLTVTSAQKNPTAFYLCASSNSLGGLAFYEQYFGPGTRLTVT.

This chain connects TRBV11-3 to TRBJ1-2; D ambiguous. The germline CDR1 and CDR2 sequences are SGHNT and YENEEA. Between the trimmed V and J ends, which lost 2 bases and 0 bases, there was a span of 10 bases. This CDR3 comprises 15 residues. The CDR3 loop is CASSLRPTTNYGYTF. The CDR3 DNA is TGTGCCAGCAGCTTACGTCCGACCACTAACTATGGCTACACCTTC.

The rearrangement uses TRBV9 and TRBJ2-7; D is possibly TRBD2 (6 bases). The CDR3 is 16 residues long. The germline V gene has CDR1 SGDLS and CDR2 YYNGEE. The ends were cut back, 7 bases at V and 7 bases at J, with 27 bases in the middle. The CDR3 protein is CASAGRGGIGDREQYF. CDR3 coding DNA: TGTGCCAGCGCTGGGCGAGGCGGGATTGGGGATCGTGAGCAGTACTTC.

V is TRBV6-5 and J is TRBJ1-1; D is ambiguous. The CDR3 runs 14 residues. The V end was cut by 5 bases, the J end by 0 bases, with 10 bases between. Per germline, CDR1 MNHEY and CDR2 SVGAGI. The DNA of the CDR3 is TGTGCCAGCAGTAAGACGGCTATGAACACTGAAGCTTTCTTT. The encoded protein is CASSKTAMNTEAFF.

The chain joins TRBV2 to TRBJ2-1; D may correspond to TRBD1 or TRBD2 (5 bases each). This CDR3 contains 15 residues. Trimming stripped 6 bases from V and 9 bases from J, with 21 bases between. Germline V lookup: CDR1 SNHLY, CDR2 FYNNEI. The CDR3 DNA reads TGTGCCAGCAGGGGGCTTAATGGGGTCGGAGGTGAGCAGTTCTTC. This sequence encodes CASRGLNGVGGEQFF.

The chain carries TRBV14 and TRBJ1-4; the D is unclear. V lost 0 bases and J 7 bases, leaving 3 bases between the germline ends. The CDR3 sequence is 12 residues long. CDR1 is SGHDN and CDR2 is FVKESK in the germline V gene. CDR3 amino acids: CASSQDPEKLFF. The CDR3 bases are TGTGCCAGCAGCCAAGATCCTGAAAAACTGTTTTTT.

The rearrangement joins TRBV28 to TRBJ2-5; weak D call: TRBD2 (6 bases). V was shortened by 3 bases and J by 3 bases, with 8 bases between the two germline ends. The germline gives CDR1 MDHEN, CDR2 SYDVKM. CDR3 length: 13 residues. CDR3 nucleotides: TGTGCCAGCAGTTTCTGGGGGGAAGAGACCCAGTACTTC. Its translation: CASSFWGEETQYF.

V gene TRBV2 combines with J gene TRBJ1-1; unclear D gene. The CDR3 extends over 12 amino acids. Germline-derived CDR1 and CDR2 are SNHLY and FYNNEI. The germline V and J ends were trimmed by 8 bases and 3 bases, with 10 bases remaining between them. The CDR3 sequence is CASSPLYTEAFF. The CDR3, as DNA: TGTGCCAGCTCCCCGTTATACACTGAAGCTTTCTTT.

The chain has TRBV6-6 and TRBJ2-1; 9 bases agree with TRBD2. Germline V gene lookup returns CDR1 MNHNY and CDR2 SVGAGI (reference sequence). The V and J ends lost 8 bases and 4 bases, in that order; junction bases with no gene match: 6. The CDR3 is 14 residues long. The CDR3 here is CASSLAGLYNEQFF. CDR3 nucleotides: TGTGCCAGCTCCCTAGCGGGGCTGTACAATGAGCAGTTCTTC.

The chain couples TRBV10-1 to TRBJ2-5; 7 bases match TRBD2. V gave up 0 bases and J gave up 3 bases; unmatched junction bases: 4. Germline-derived CDR1 and CDR2 are WNHNN and SYGVQD (reference sequence). The CDR3 has 15 residues. In DNA, the CDR3 is TGCGCCAGCAGTGAGTCGGGGGGGTCGAAAGAGACCCAGTACTTC. Translation gives CASSESGGSKETQYF.

This clone was found once. This chain connects TRBV7-8 to TRBJ1-5; D might be TRBD1 (6 bases). The V and J ends lost 1 base and 0 bases respectively, with 7 bases between them. This CDR3 is built from 15 residues. Germline lookup yields CDR1 SGHVS and CDR2 FQNEAQ. CDR3 DNA: TGTGCCAGCAGCTTAGGGACAGCTAGCAATCAGCCCCAGCATTTT. It codes for CASSLGTASNQPQHF.